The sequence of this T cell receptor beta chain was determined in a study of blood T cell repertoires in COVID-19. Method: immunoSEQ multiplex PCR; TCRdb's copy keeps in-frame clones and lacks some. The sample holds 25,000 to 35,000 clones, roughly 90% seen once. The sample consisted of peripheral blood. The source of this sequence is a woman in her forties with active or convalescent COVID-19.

The CDR3 sequence: CASSLALGRRGSTGELFF. CDR3 nucleotide sequence: TGTGCCAGCAGCTTAGCGCTTGGCCGAAGGGGATCGACCGGGGAGCTGTTTTTT. The rearrangement links TRBV7-9 to TRBJ2-2; a weak D match, TRBD1 (5 bases). Germline CDR1 is SEHNR and CDR2 is FQNEAQ (reference sequence). The V gene lost 0 bases and the J gene lost 5 bases, with 19 bases spanning the gap. The CDR3 sequence is 18 residues long.